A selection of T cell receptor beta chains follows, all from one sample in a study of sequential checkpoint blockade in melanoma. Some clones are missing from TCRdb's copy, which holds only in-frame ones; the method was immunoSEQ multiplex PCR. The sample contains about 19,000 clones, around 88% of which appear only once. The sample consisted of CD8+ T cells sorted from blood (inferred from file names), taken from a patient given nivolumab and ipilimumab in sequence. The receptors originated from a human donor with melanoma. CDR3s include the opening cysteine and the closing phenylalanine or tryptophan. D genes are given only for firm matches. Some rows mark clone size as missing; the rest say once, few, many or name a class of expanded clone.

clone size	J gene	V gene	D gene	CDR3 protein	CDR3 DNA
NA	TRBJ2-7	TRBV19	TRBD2	CASSGTSLGRYEQYF	TGTGCCAGTAGTGGCACTAGCCTCGGGAGGTACGAGCAGTACTTC
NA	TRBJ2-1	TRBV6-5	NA	CASSYSRGYNEQFF	TGTGCCAGCAGTTACTCGAGAGGATACAATGAGCAGTTCTTC
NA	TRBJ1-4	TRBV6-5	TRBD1	CASSYFDRGGEKLFF	TGTGCCAGCAGTTATTTCGACAGGGGGGGGGAAAAACTGTTTTTT
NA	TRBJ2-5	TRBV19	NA	CASSSGQTRWETQYF	TGTGCCAGTAGTAGCGGACAGACGCGTTGGGAGACCCAGTACTTC
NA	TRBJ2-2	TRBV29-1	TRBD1	CSVNRGTGELFF	TGCAGCGTGAACAGGGGCACCGGGGAGCTGTTTTTT
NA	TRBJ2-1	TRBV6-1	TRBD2	CASSEAHGLANNEQFF	TGTGCCAGCAGTGAAGCGCACGGACTAGCTAACAATGAGCAGTTCTTC
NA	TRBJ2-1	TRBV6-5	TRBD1	CASSYTGTAYNEQFF	TGTGCCAGCAGTTATACCGGGACAGCATACAATGAGCAGTTCTTC
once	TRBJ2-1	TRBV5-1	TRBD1	CASSREGARGYNEQFF	TGCGCCAGCAGCAGAGAGGGGGCTCGTGGGTACAATGAGCAGTTCTTC
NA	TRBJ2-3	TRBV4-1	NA	CASSQGIAVADTQYF	TGCGCCAGCAGCCAAGGGATCGCGGTTGCAGATACGCAGTATTTT
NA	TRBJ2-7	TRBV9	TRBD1	CASSTRRDRAVYEQYF	TGTGCCAGCAGCACGCGCCGGGACAGGGCCGTCTACGAGCAGTACTTC
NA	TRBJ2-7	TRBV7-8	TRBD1	CASSLPSSGTDLYEQYF	TGTGCCAGCAGCTTACCATCCTCCGGGACAGACCTCTACGAGCAGTACTTC
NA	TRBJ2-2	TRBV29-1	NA	CSVETTNPGELFF	TGCAGCGTCGAAACTACCAACCCCGGGGAGCTGTTTTTT
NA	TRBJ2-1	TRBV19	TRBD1	CASKAGGFDEQFF	TGTGCCAGTAAGGCAGGGGGCTTCGATGAGCAGTTCTTC
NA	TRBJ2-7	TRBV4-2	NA	CASSQERGGSMYEQYF	TGTGCCAGCAGCCAAGAGCGGGGCGGGTCTATGTACGAGCAGTACTTC
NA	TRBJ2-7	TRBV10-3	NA	CAINGESSEHPYEQYF	TGTGCCATCAATGGAGAGTCTAGCGAACACCCCTACGAGCAGTACTTC
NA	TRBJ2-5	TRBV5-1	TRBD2	CASSPGLAGAGETQYF	TGCGCCAGCAGCCCGGGACTAGCGGGAGCGGGGGAGACCCAGTACTTC
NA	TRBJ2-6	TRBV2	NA	CATPGTGSLSGANVLTF	TGTGCTACCCCCGGGACCGGGAGTCTCTCTGGGGCCAACGTCCTGACTTTC